This T cell receptor (beta chain) was observed in a study of cytomegalovirus exposure and HLA in healthy donors. Study findings and constraints: The authors enumerated some 170 TCR beta chains as linked to cytomegalovirus. Links to common viral pathogens appeared, in a later analysis, for several of the most significant clusters.

Per germline, CDR1 SNHLY and CDR2 FYNNEI. CDR3 size: 14 residues. The V end was cut by 8 bases, the J end by 0 bases, with 8 bases between. Both 60 Vbeta primers and 13 Jbeta primers went into the PCR. The repertoire was sequenced with immunoSEQ multiplex PCR; TCRdb's copy has only in-frame clones and lacks some. The sample shows about 130,000 clones, around 84% of them seen only once. On this clone: What it recognizes is unknown.

Sequencing was performed on PBMCs. This rearrangement joins TRBV2 to TRBJ2-6, with a possible D match to TRBD1 (6 bases). The receptor's source is a woman aged 18-30 years in good health and CMV-seropositive. For the CDR3, the DNA is TGTGCCAGCGGGGACATCTCTGGGGCCAACGTCCTGACTTTC. Translated: CASGDISGANVLTF.